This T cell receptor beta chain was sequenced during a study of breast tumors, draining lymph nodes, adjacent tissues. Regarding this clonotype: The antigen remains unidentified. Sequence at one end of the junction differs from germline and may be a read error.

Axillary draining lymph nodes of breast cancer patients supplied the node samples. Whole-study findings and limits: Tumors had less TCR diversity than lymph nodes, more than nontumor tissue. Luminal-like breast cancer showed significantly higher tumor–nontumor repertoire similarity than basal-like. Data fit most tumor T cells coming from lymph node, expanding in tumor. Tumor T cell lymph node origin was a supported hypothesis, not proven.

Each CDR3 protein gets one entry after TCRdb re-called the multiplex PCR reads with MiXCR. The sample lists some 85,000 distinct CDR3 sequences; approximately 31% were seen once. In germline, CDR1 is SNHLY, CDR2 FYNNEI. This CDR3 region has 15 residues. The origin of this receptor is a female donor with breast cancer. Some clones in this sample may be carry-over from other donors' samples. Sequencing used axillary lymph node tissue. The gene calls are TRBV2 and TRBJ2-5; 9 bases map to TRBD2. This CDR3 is CASRWGREGRGTQYF. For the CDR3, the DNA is TGTGCTAGCAGATGGGGGCGGGAGGGCCGCGGGACCCAGTACTTC.